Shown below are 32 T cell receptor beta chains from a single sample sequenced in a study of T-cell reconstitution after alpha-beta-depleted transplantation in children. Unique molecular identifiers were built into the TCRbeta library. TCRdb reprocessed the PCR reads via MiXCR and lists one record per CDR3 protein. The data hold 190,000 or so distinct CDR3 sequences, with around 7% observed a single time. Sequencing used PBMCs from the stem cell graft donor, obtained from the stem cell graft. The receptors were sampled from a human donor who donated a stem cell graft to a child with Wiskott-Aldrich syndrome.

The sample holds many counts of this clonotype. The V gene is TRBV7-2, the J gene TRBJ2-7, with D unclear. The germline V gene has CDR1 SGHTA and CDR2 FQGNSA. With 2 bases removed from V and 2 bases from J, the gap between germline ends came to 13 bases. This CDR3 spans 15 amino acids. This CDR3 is CASSLSQARTYEQYF. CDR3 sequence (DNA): TGTGCCAGCAGCTTAAGTCAGGCGCGAACCTACGAGCAGTACTTC.

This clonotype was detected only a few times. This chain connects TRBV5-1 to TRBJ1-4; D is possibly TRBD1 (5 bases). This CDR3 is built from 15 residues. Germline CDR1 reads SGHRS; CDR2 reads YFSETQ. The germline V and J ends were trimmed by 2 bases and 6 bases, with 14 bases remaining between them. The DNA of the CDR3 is TGCGCCAGCAGCTTTAGTGGAGACAGCCATGAAAAACTGTTTTTT. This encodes CASSFSGDSHEKLFF. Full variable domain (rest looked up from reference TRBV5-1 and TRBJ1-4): KAGVTQTPRYLIKTRGQQVTLSCSPISGHRSVSWYQQTPGQGLQFLFEYFSETQRNKGNFPGRFSGRQFSNSRSEMNVSTLELGDSALYLCASSFSGDSHEKLFFGSGTQLSVL.

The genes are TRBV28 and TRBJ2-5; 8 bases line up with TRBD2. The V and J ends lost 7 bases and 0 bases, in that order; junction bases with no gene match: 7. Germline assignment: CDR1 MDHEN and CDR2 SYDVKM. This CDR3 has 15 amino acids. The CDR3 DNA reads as TGTGCCAGCACCCCTCAGCGGGGGTACCAAGAGACCCAGTACTTC. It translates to CASTPQRGYQETQYF.

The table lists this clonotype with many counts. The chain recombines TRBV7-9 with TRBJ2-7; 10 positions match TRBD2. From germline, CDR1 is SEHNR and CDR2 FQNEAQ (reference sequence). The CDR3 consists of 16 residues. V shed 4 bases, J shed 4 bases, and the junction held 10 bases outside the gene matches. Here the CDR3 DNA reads TGTGCCAGCAGCTCGAGGACTAGCGGCCTTATTTACGAGCAGTACTTC. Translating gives CASSSRTSGLIYEQYF. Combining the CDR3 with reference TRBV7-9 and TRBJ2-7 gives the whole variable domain DTGVSQNPRHKITKRGQNVTFRCDPISEHNRLYWYRQTLGQGPEFLTYFQNEAQLEKSRLLSDRFSAERPKGSFSTLEIQRTEQGDSAMYLCASSSRTSGLIYEQYFGPGTRLTVT.

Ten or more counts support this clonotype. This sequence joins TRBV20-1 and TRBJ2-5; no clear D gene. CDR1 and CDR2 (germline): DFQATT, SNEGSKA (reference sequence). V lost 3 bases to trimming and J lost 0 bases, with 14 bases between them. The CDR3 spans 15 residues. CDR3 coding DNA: TGCAGTGCTAGTCCCCCTAGGGCGTACCAAGAGACCCAGTACTTC. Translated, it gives CSASPPRAYQETQYF.

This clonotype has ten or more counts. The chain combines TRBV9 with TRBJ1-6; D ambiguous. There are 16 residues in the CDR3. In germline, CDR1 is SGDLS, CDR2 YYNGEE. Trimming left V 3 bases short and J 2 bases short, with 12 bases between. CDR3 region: CASSEGPSTYNSPLHF. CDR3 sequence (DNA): TGTGCCAGCAGCGAGGGCCCCTCGACCTATAATTCACCCCTCCACTTT.

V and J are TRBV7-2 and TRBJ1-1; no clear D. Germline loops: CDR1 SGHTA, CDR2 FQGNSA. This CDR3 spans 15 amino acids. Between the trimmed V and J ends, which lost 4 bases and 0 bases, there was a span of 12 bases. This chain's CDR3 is CASSSAVAMNTEAFF. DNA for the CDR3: TGTGCCAGCAGCTCCGCGGTTGCCATGAACACTGAAGCTTTCTTT.

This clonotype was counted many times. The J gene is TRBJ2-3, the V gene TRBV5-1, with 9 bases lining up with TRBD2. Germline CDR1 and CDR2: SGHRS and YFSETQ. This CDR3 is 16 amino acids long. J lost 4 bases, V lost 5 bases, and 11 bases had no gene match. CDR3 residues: CASSLSVSGGSDTQYF. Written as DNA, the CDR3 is TGCGCCAGCAGTCTTTCGGTTAGCGGGGGATCAGATACGCAGTATTTT.

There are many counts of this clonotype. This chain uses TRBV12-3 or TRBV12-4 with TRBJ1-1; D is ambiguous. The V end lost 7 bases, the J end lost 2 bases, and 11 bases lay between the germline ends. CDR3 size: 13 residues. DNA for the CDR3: TGTGCCAGCAAGGTCGGGGTAAACACTGAAGCTTTCTTT. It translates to CASKVGVNTEAFF.

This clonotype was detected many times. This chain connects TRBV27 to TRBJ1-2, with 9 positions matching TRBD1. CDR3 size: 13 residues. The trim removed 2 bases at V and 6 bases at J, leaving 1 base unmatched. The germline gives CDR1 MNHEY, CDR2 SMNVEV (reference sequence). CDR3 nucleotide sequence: TGTGCCAGCAGTTTAAGGACAGGGGATGGCTACACCTTC. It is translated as CASSLRTGDGYTF.

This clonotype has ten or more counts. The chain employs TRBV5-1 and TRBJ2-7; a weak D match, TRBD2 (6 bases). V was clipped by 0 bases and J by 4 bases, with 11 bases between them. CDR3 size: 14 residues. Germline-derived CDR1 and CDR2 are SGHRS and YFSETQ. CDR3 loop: CASSLVVGGYEQYF. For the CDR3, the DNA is TGCGCCAGCAGCTTGGTAGTTGGGGGGTACGAGCAGTACTTC.

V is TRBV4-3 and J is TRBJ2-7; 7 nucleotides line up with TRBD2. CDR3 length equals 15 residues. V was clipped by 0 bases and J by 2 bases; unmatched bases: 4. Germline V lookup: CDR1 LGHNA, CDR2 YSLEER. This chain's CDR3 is CASSQDAGVTYEQYF. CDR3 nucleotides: TGCGCCAGCAGCCAAGATGCGGGAGTAACCTACGAGCAGTACTTC.

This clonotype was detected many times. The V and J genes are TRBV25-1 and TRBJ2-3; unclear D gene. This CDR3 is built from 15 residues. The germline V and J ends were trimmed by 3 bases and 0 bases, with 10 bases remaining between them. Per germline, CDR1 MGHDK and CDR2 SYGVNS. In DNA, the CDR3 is TGTGCCAGCAGTGAGGCGTTTCTTAGCACAGATACGCAGTATTTT. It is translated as CASSEAFLSTDTQYF.

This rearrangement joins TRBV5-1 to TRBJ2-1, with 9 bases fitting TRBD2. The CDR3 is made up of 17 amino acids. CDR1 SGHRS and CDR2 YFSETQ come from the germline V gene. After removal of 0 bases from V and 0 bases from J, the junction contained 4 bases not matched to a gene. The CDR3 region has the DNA TGCGCCAGCAGCTTGGCCGGTAGCGGGAGCTCCTACAATGAGCAGTTCTTC. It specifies CASSLAGSGSSYNEQFF.

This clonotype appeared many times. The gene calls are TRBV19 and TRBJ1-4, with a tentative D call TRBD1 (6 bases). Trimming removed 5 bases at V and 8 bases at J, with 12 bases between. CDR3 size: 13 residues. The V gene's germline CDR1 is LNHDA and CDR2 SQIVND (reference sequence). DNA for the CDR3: TGTGCCAGTAGTTCACAGGGTTTCGAAAAACTGTTTTTT. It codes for CASSSQGFEKLFF.

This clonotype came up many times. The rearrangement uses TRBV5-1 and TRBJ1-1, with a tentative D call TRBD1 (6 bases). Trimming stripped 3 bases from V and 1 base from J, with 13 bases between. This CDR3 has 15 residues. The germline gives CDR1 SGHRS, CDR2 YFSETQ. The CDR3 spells CASSSRGGGNTEAFF. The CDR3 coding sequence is TGCGCCAGCAGCTCCCGCGGGGGCGGGAACACTGAAGCTTTCTTT. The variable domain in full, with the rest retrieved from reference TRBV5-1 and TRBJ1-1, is KAGVTQTPRYLIKTRGQQVTLSCSPISGHRSVSWYQQTPGQGLQFLFEYFSETQRNKGNFPGRFSGRQFSNSRSEMNVSTLELGDSALYLCASSSRGGGNTEAFFGQGTRLTVV.

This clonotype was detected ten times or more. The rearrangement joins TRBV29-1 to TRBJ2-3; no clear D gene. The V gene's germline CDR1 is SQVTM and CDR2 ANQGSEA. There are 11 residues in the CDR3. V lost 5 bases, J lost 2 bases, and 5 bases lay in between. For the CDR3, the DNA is TGCAGCGTTACAGACACAGATACGCAGTATTTT. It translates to CSVTDTDTQYF.

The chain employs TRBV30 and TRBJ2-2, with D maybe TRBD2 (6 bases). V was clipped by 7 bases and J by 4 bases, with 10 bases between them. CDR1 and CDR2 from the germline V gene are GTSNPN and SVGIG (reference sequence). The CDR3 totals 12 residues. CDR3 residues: CASGRLTGELFF. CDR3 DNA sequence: TGTGCCTCGGGGAGGCTCACCGGGGAGCTGTTTTTT.

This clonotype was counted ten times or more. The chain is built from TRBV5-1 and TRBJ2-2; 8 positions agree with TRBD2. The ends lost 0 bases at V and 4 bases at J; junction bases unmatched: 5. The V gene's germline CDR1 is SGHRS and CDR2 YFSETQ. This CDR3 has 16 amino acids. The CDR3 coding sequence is TGCGCCAGCAGCTTGGGAGCGGGAGCGCTCACCGGGGAGCTGTTTTTT. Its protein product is CASSLGAGALTGELFF.

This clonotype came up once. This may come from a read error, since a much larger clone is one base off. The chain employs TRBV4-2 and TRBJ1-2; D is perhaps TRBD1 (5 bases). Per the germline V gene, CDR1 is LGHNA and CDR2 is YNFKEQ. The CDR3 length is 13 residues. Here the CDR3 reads CASSKDSNYGYTF. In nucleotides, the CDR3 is TGTGCCAGCAGCAAAGACAGTAACTATGGCTACACCTTC.

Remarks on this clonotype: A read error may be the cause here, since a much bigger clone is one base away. This CDR3 is CASSQGASTYNEQLF. Written as DNA, the CDR3 is TGTGCCAGCAGTCAGGGGGCGAGCACCTACAATGAGCAGCTCTTC. This rearrangement joins TRBV12-3 or TRBV12-4 to TRBJ2-1, with 8 bases matching TRBD1. The CDR3 spans 15 residues.

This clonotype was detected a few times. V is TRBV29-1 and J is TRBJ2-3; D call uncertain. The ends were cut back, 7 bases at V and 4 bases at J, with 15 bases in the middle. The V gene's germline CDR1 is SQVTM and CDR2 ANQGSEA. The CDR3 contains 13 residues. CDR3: CSAATGFADTQYF. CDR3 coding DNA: TGCAGCGCAGCGACCGGGTTCGCAGATACGCAGTATTTT.

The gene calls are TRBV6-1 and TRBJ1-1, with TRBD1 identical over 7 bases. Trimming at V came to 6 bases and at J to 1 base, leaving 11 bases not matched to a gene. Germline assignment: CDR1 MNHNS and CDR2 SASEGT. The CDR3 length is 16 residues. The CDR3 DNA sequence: TGTGCCAGCAGCCTACGCCCAGACAGGGCGAACACTGAAGCTTTCTTT. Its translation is CASSLRPDRANTEAFF.

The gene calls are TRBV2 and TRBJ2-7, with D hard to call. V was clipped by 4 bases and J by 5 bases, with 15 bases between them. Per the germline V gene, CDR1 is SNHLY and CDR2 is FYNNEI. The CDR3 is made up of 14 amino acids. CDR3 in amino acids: CASSGTSPSDEQYF. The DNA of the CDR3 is TGTGCCAGCAGTGGGACCAGCCCTTCGGACGAGCAGTACTTC.

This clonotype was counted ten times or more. Here the CDR3 reads CASSYRAGGYEQYF. CDR3 in DNA: TGTGCCAGCAGTTACAGGGCTGGGGGCTACGAGCAGTACTTC. The V call is TRBV6-5, the J call TRBJ2-7; the D gene could be TRBD1 or TRBD2 (5 bases each). This CDR3 is built from 14 residues. With 2 bases removed from V and 3 bases from J, the gap between germline ends came to 11 bases. CDR1 and CDR2 (germline): MNHEY, SVGAGI.

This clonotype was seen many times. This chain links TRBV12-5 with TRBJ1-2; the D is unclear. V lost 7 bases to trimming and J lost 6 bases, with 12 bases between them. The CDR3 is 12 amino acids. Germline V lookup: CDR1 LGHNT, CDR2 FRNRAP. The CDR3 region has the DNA TGTGCTAGTGAGGCCAGCAACCATGGCTACACCTTC. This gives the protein CASEASNHGYTF.

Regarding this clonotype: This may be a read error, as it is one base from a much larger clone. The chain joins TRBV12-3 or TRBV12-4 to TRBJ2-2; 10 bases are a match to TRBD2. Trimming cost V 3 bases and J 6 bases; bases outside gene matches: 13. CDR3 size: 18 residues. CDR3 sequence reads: CASSLWPAGGPGAGELFF. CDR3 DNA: TGTGCCAGCAGTTTGTGGCCAGCGGGAGGGCCGGGTGCCGGGGAGCTGTTTTTT.

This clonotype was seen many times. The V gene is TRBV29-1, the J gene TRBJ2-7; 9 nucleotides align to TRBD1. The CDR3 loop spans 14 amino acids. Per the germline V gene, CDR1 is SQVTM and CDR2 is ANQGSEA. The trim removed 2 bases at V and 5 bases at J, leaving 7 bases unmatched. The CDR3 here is CSVEPGQGVHEQYF. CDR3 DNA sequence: TGCAGCGTTGAACCGGGACAGGGTGTCCACGAGCAGTACTTC.

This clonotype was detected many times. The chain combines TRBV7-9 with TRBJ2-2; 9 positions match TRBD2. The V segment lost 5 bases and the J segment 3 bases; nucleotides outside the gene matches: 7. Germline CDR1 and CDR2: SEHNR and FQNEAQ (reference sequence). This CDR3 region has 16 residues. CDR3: CASSERGALDTGELFF. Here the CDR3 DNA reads TGTGCCAGCAGCGAGCGGGGGGCCCTGGACACCGGGGAGCTGTTTTTT.

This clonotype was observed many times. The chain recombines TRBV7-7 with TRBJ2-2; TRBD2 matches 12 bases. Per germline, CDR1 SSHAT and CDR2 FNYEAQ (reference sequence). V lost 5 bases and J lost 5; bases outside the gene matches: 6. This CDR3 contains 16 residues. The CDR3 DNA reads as TGTGCCAGCAGCCCAGGGGGGACTAGCGGGACCGGGGAGCTGTTTTTT. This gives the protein CASSPGGTSGTGELFF.

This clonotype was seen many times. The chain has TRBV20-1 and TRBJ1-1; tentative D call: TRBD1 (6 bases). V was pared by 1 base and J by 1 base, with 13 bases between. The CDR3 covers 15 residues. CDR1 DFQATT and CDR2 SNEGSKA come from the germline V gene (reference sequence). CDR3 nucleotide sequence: TGCAGTGCTAGAGCTCCAGGGGCAACGAACACTGAAGCTTTCTTT. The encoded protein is CSARAPGATNTEAFF.

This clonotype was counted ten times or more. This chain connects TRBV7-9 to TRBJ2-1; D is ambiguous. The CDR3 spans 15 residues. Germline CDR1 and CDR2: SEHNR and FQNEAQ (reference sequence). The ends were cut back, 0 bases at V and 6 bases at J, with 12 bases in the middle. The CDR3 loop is CASSLAEQWSNEQFF. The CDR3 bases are TGTGCCAGCAGCTTAGCGGAGCAGTGGTCCAATGAGCAGTTCTTC.